Sequencing of this TCR beta chain was carried out in a study of CD8+ T cells in alopecia areata (dated by TCRdb to between 2017 and 2018). Broadly, across the study: The treated patients, all with moderate-to-severe alopecia areata, were enrolled in an open-label pilot trial of oral tofacitinib given at 5 to 10 mg twice daily. RNA was extracted with the PAXgene miRNA kit for fixed scalp, the miRNeasy kit for PBMCs, and the RNeasy kit for mouse skin. Patients stayed on tofacitinib for 6 to 18 months and then had 6 months of follow-up off drug so that delayed response and recurrence could be assessed. In humans, TCRbeta sequencing was performed on scalp tissue and on sorted CD4+ and CD8+ peripheral blood T cells from healthy controls and from patients with patchy or totalis/universalis alopecia areata. High-throughput TCRbeta sequencing was used to examine T cell clonal expansion in alopecia areata in both the C3H/HeJ mouse model and human patients. Biopsies were taken from tofacitinib-treated patients at baseline and again at 4 and 24 weeks into treatment, and several of those patients also had a later scalp biopsy. Amplification of TCRbeta CDR3 regions was done by immunoSEQ multiplex PCR using 35 Vbeta forward primers and 13 Jbeta reverse primers. Scalp clonality was compared among normal scalp (n=4), patchy alopecia areata scalp (n=8), and alopecia totalis/universalis scalp (n=8). The SALT score, which quantifies the percentage of affected scalp surface area, was used to measure disease severity in treated patients.

General findings and caveats noted by the study authors: Resident alphabeta T cells in normal human skin are also sequenced, complicating scalp TCR repertoire analysis, unlike mouse skin dominated by gammadelta T cells. Lesional scalp, especially in alopecia totalis/universalis, showed higher clonality and more expanded CD8+ clones than normal scalp, suggesting antigenic drive. Many expanded lesional clones were found to persist in scalp and blood during tofacitinib treatment, and relapse after treatment cessation may be partly explained by this persistence. Because the treated cohort was small and included a single nonresponder, larger studies are needed to assess links between baseline CD8+ expansion and response. Tofacitinib significantly decreased scalp clonality and the number of expanded CD8+ clones among the top 100 scalp clones. TCR sequences shared between patients were less clear than in mice, possibly partly because of HLA diversity in the patient population.

Turning to this clone: Its antigen target is currently unknown. Within one base of it there is no much larger clone, and no base qualities were kept.

The time point label corresponds to: around 22 weeks on oral tofacitinib. According to the study, the label for this sample's treatment or condition signals: oral pan-JAK inhibitor, 5-10 mg twice daily. Lesional scalp punch biopsies and peripheral blood were obtained from alopecia areata patients. PBMCs were isolated by density centrifugation and stained for CD3, CD4 and CD8, and CD4+ and CD8+ T cells were sorted on a FACSAria. The trim is 0 bases for V and 8 bases for J, with a gap of 16 bases between the germline ends. The CDR3, from cysteine to phenylalanine, totals 16 residues. The DNA shown is the 48-base CDR3, in frame from base 1. CDR1 and CDR2 (MNHEY, SVGAGI) derive from the germline V gene. Preparation of the library involved the immunoSEQ multiplex PCR assay. To provide template for TCR sequencing, every sample had RNA extracted and reverse transcribed into cDNA. SuperScript III was used for first-strand cDNA synthesis, primed with a 2:1 mix of oligo-dT and random hexamers. A synthetic immune receptor repertoire was used to gauge amplification bias, and whatever bias remained was removed computationally. As for the original processing: Raw reads were preprocessed to remove errors, and CDR3 was defined by IMGT conventions from the conserved cysteine to phenylalanine. Clonality was computed by normalizing Shannon entropy by log2 of the number of productive unique TCRs and subtracting the result from 1. Whether scalp clones were CD4 or CD8 was inferred by matching scalp TCRbeta sequences against CD4 and CD8 repertoires sorted from blood. TCRdb took this table from immuneACCESS and kept in-frame rearrangements with V and J called. Such tables lack part of the clones; where checked against another copy, unresolved V genes explain under half of the gap, and the rest is unexplained. The V and J calls and the clone size are those of that table, but D and trimming were determined from the DNA. The sample contains under 150,000 clones, approximately 55% of them found a single time. Of the sample, about 3.3% is held by the ten largest clones.

Recombination linked TRBV6-5 to TRBJ2-2; the D gene is perhaps TRBD2, from 6 matching bases. This receptor was taken from a human donor with alopecia areata. This specimen consisted of CD4+ T cells sorted from blood, obtained at week 24, from a patient treated with tofacitinib. DNA sequence: TGTGCCAGCAGTTACTCCTTGGACGGGGGAAGTGGGGAGCTGTTTTTT. Its protein is CASSYSLDGGSGELFF.